The rows below give T cell receptor beta chains drawn from one sample of a study of blood T cell repertoires in COVID-19. Libraries were prepared by immunoSEQ multiplex PCR; TCRdb keeps only in-frame clonotypes and omits some of them. The sample lists 300,000 to 350,000 clones, about 90% occurring once. Material: PBMCs or T cells enriched from blood (not recorded which). All receptors derive from a woman aged 25-40 years who had recovered from COVID-19. CDR3s include the opening cysteine and the closing phenylalanine or tryptophan. Fields, in order: V gene, J gene, CDR3 protein.

v_call: TRBV5-4
j_call: TRBJ1-6
cdr3_aa: CASGDRSSPLHF

v_call: TRBV7-8
j_call: TRBJ1-2
cdr3_aa: CASSLQEGYYGYTF

v_call: TRBV7-8
j_call: TRBJ1-1
cdr3_aa: CASSLRQGGTEAFF

v_call: TRBV5-1
j_call: TRBJ1-3
cdr3_aa: CASSLGQSSGNTIYF

v_call: TRBV28
j_call: TRBJ2-6
cdr3_aa: CASSSDRAMAGANVLTF

v_call: TRBV3-1/TRBV3-2
j_call: TRBJ2-5
cdr3_aa: CASSLGQPPTQYF

v_call: TRBV6-1
j_call: TRBJ1-2
cdr3_aa: CASSESPSGTVGYGYTF

v_call: TRBV27
j_call: TRBJ1-1
cdr3_aa: CASSLSLLRGLPNTEAFF

v_call: TRBV12-3/TRBV12-4
j_call: TRBJ2-7
cdr3_aa: CASSRGRSYEQYF

v_call: TRBV6-6
j_call: TRBJ1-5
cdr3_aa: CASRVGTGSNQPQHF

v_call: TRBV9
j_call: TRBJ2-3
cdr3_aa: CASTPRGGTDTQYF

v_call: TRBV5-1
j_call: TRBJ1-2
cdr3_aa: CASSLGLTGRGYGYTF

v_call: TRBV19
j_call: TRBJ1-5
cdr3_aa: CASSGQISNQPQHF

v_call: TRBV19
j_call: TRBJ2-1
cdr3_aa: CASLGTSGGLTSYNEQFF

v_call: TRBV6-1
j_call: TRBJ1-5
cdr3_aa: CASSEAQPQHF

v_call: TRBV5-4
j_call: TRBJ1-2
cdr3_aa: CASSQTGFYGYTF

v_call: TRBV18
j_call: TRBJ2-3
cdr3_aa: CASSPAILAGGTDTQYF

v_call: TRBV11-3
j_call: TRBJ2-2
cdr3_aa: CASSPRQGGTGELFF

v_call: TRBV2
j_call: TRBJ1-6
cdr3_aa: CASSEAPTGTANNSPLHF

v_call: TRBV27
j_call: TRBJ1-6
cdr3_aa: CASSLDRVNSPLHF

v_call: TRBV30
j_call: TRBJ1-1
cdr3_aa: CAWSVSRGKMNTEAFF

v_call: TRBV19
j_call: TRBJ2-6
cdr3_aa: CASRAGDRTGANVLTF

v_call: TRBV3-1/TRBV3-2
j_call: TRBJ2-5
cdr3_aa: CASSQVGAGLETQYF

v_call: TRBV20-1
j_call: TRBJ2-7
cdr3_aa: CSASDTGGQYF

v_call: TRBV6-5
j_call: TRBJ2-2
cdr3_aa: CASRGAGYTGELFF

v_call: TRBV11-2
j_call: TRBJ1-1
cdr3_aa: CASSPSRMSTEAFF

v_call: TRBV19
j_call: TRBJ2-3
cdr3_aa: CASMSRVPSTDTQYF

v_call: TRBV3-1/TRBV3-2
j_call: TRBJ1-1
cdr3_aa: CASSQVLSNTEAFF

v_call: TRBV19
j_call: TRBJ2-5
cdr3_aa: CASSEFSGRETQYF

v_call: TRBV19
j_call: TRBJ2-7
cdr3_aa: CASSIGSGDYEQYF

v_call: TRBV10-3
j_call: TRBJ2-3
cdr3_aa: CAISKSAGTDTQYF

v_call: TRBV9
j_call: TRBJ2-1
cdr3_aa: CASSVEVGGGSYNEQFF